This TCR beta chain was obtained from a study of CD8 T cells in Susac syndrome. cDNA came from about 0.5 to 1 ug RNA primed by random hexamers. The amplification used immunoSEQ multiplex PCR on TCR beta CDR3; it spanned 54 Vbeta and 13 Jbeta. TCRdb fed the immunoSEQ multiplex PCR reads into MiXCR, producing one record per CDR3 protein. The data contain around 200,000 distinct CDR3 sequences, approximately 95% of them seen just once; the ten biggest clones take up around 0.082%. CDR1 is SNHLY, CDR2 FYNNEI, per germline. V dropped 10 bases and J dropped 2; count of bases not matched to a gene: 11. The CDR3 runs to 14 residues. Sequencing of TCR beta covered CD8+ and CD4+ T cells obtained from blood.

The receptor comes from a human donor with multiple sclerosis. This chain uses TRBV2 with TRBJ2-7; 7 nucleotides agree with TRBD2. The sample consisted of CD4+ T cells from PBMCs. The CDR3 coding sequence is TGTGCCACACAAGGGACTATTCTTACCTACGAGCAGTACTTC. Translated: CATQGTILTYEQYF. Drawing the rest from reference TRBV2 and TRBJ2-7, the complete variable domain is EPEVTQTPSHQVTQMGQEVILRCVPISNHLYFYWYRQILGQKVEFLVSFYNNEISEKSEIFDDQFSVERPDGSNFTLKIRSTKLEDSAMYFCATQGTILTYEQYFGPGTRLTVT.